These 11 T cell receptor beta chains were sequenced from one sample in a study of cytomegalovirus exposure and HLA in healthy donors (dated by TCRdb to the late 2010s). The library was obtained by the immunoSEQ multiplex PCR assay. For the multiplex PCR, a mixture combining 60 forward primers for TCR Vbeta segments and 13 reverse primers for TCR Jbeta segments was used. TCRdb took over this immuneACCESS table, retaining in-frame rearrangements with V and J assigned. Such tables are incomplete; in checked studies, under half of the missing clones stem from an unresolved V gene, and the remainder is unexplained. Within this sample are fewer than 60,000 clones, with about 50% of them counted one time only. Of the sample, 10% to 15% is held by the ten largest clones. The specimen sequenced was PBMCs. These receptors were obtained from a human donor in good health.

The rearrangement joins TRBV30 to TRBJ2-7; 7 nucleotides line up with TRBD1. Germline V gene lookup returns CDR1 GTSNPN and CDR2 SVGIG (reference sequence). With V trimmed by 3 bases and J by 5 bases, 10 bases remained unmatched. The CDR3 extends over 14 amino acids. The CDR3 DNA sequence: TGTGCCTGGAGAGAGGGACAGTGGTCGAACGAGCAGTACTTC. Amino acids: CAWREGQWSNEQYF.

The rearrangement links TRBV5-1 to TRBJ1-1, with D uncertain. Trimming left V 0 bases short and J 3 bases short, with 12 bases between. The CDR3 has 15 amino acids. Germline CDR1 reads SGHRS; CDR2 reads YFSETQ. CDR3 nucleotides: TGCGCCAGCAGCTTGGAGCCGGGGAGAGACACTGAAGCTTTCTTT. It codes for CASSLEPGRDTEAFF. Variable domain in full (rest from reference TRBV5-1 and TRBJ1-1): KAGVTQTPRYLIKTRGQQVTLSCSPISGHRSVSWYQQTPGQGLQFLFEYFSETQRNKGNFPGRFSGRQFSNSRSEMNVSTLELGDSALYLCASSLEPGRDTEAFFGQGTRLTVV.

The chain uses TRBV20-1 and TRBJ1-2; no firm D call. The CDR3 spans 11 residues. Germline V gene sequence: CDR1 DFQATT, CDR2 SNEGSKA (reference sequence). The germline V and J ends were trimmed by 6 bases and 10 bases, with 15 bases remaining between them. CDR3 protein: CSARRSGDYTF. In nucleotides, the CDR3 is TGCAGTGCCCGAAGGTCGGGTGACTACACCTTC.

The chain recombines TRBV6-5 with TRBJ2-7; 10 bases agree with TRBD2. J was trimmed by 4 bases and V by 2 bases; bases with no gene match: 5. The CDR3 covers 15 residues. Per the germline V gene, CDR1 is MNHEY and CDR2 is SVGAGI. The DNA of the CDR3 is TGTGCCAGCAGTTACGGTACTAGCGGGATATACGAGCAGTACTTC. It translates to CASSYGTSGIYEQYF.

The J gene is TRBJ2-3, the V gene TRBV5-1; 7 positions match TRBD2. Trimming cost V 0 bases and J 0 bases; bases outside gene matches: 4. The germline gives CDR1 SGHRS, CDR2 YFSETQ. The CDR3 is 16 amino acids. CDR3 sequence (DNA): TGCGCCAGCAGCTTGGGGGACTATTCTAGCACAGATACGCAGTATTTT. Encoded protein: CASSLGDYSSTDTQYF.

This chain connects TRBV15 to TRBJ2-7; TRBD1 is a possible D gene (5 bases). V lost 0 bases, J lost 5 bases, and 11 bases lay in between. This CDR3 has 14 residues. CDR1 is LNHNV and CDR2 is YYDKDF in the germline V gene (reference sequence). This chain's CDR3 is CATSRDQGSDEQYF. The DNA of the CDR3 is TGTGCCACCAGCAGAGATCAGGGTTCGGACGAGCAGTACTTC.

J is TRBJ1-5 and V is TRBV14; D is ambiguous. The CDR3 covers 14 residues. With 1 base removed from V and 4 bases from J, the gap between germline ends came to 8 bases. CDR1 SGHDN and CDR2 FVKESK come from the germline V gene. The CDR3 loop is CASSQGHPNQPQHF. CDR3 DNA sequence: TGTGCCAGCAGCCAAGGACACCCGAATCAGCCCCAGCATTTT.

Only a few counts were recorded for this clone. The V gene is TRBV25-1, the J gene TRBJ2-7; D gene ambiguous. This CDR3 region has 11 residues. From germline, CDR1 is MGHDK and CDR2 SYGVNS. The V gene lost 7 bases and the J gene lost 4 bases, with 8 bases spanning the gap. This CDR3 is CASNSYYEQYF. The CDR3 DNA is TGTGCCAGCAACAGTTATTACGAGCAGTACTTC.

Comments on this clone: Mismatch with germline at one junction end may stem from a read error. This chain links TRBV9 with TRBJ1-2; D remains unclear. CDR1 and CDR2 (germline): SGDLS, YYNGEE. There are 15 residues in the CDR3. Written as DNA, the CDR3 is TGTGCCAGCAGCCCCCAGCTGAAATCTAACTATGGCTACCCCTTC. It specifies CASSPQLKSNYGYPF.

This rearrangement joins TRBV29-1 to TRBJ2-7, with 8 bases aligning to TRBD1. CDR1 is SQVTM, CDR2 ANQGSEA, per germline. Trimming removed 5 bases from V and 3 bases from J; junction bases left unmatched: 3. The CDR3 is made up of 12 amino acids. In DNA, the CDR3 is TGCAGCGTTTGTGACAGGGGCTACGAGCAGTACTTC. Translation: CSVCDRGYEQYF.

The chain carries TRBV6-5 and TRBJ2-5; the match to TRBD2 covers 9 bases. The DNA end is more similar to TRBJ2-7, so the J call may be wrong. The CDR3 is 15 residues long. CDR1 is MNHEY and CDR2 is SVGAGI in the germline V gene. The CDR3 region has the DNA TGTGCCAGCAGTTCGGGCGGGGGGGGGTCCTACGAGCAGTACTTC. Amino acid sequence: CASSSGGGGSYEQYF.